The rows below give T cell receptor beta chains drawn from one sample of a study of control samples from healthy donors and cancer patients. Some clones are missing from TCRdb's copy, which holds only in-frame ones; the method was immunoSEQ multiplex PCR. This table has 50,000 to 65,000 clones, more than 85% appearing once. Material: PBMCs. All receptors derive from a man younger than 45 with colorectal cancer. Each CDR3 is given with its conserved first and last residue. A D gene is named only where the DNA matches it firmly. Size is omitted from some rows. Given values are once, few, many or a class for expanded clones.

j_gene: TRBJ1-2; d_gene: TRBD1; abundance: once; v_gene: TRBV6-6; CDR3aa: CASLDRGRDSYYGYTF; CDR3nt: TGTGCCAGCCTAGACAGGGGCAGGGACTCGTACTATGGCTACACCTTC
j_gene: TRBJ1-2; d_gene: NA; abundance: NA; v_gene: TRBV7-9; CDR3aa: CASSLSRDVGGYTF; CDR3nt: TGTGCCAGCAGCTTATCGAGGGATGTTGGTGGCTACACCTTC
j_gene: TRBJ1-4; d_gene: NA; abundance: NA; v_gene: TRBV3-1/TRBV3-2; CDR3aa: CASSPAGGGWNEKLFF; CDR3nt: TGTGCCAGCAGCCCCGCCGGGGGGGGTTGGAATGAAAAACTGTTTTTT
j_gene: TRBJ2-2; d_gene: TRBD2; abundance: NA; v_gene: TRBV5-6; CDR3aa: CASSLAGGHTGELFF; CDR3nt: TGTGCCAGCAGCCTAGCGGGGGGGCATACCGGGGAGCTGTTTTTT
j_gene: TRBJ1-1; d_gene: NA; abundance: NA; v_gene: TRBV30; CDR3aa: CAWSVLMNTEAFF; CDR3nt: TGTGCCTGGAGTGTATTAATGAACACTGAAGCTTTCTTT
j_gene: TRBJ1-1; d_gene: NA; abundance: NA; v_gene: TRBV19; CDR3aa: CASSIGQTEAFF; CDR3nt: TGTGCCAGTAGTATAGGACAGACTGAAGCTTTCTTT
j_gene: TRBJ1-1; d_gene: NA; abundance: NA; v_gene: TRBV18; CDR3aa: CASSPGGSEAFF; CDR3nt: TGTGCCAGCTCGCCGGGGGGGTCTGAAGCTTTCTTT
j_gene: TRBJ1-3; d_gene: NA; abundance: NA; v_gene: TRBV7-2; CDR3aa: CASSLVGRDWRGNTIYF; CDR3nt: TGTGCCAGCAGCTTAGTAGGCCGGGATTGGCGGGGAAACACCATATATTTT
j_gene: TRBJ1-5; d_gene: NA; abundance: few; v_gene: TRBV7-2; CDR3aa: CASSLGGEFGQPQHF; CDR3nt: TGTGCCAGCAGCTTGGGAGGGGAATTCGGTCAGCCCCAGCATTTT
j_gene: TRBJ2-3; d_gene: TRBD2; abundance: NA; v_gene: TRBV6-4; CDR3aa: CASSEAGGTDTQYF; CDR3nt: TGTGCCAGCAGTGAAGCGGGGGGCACAGATACGCAGTATTTT
j_gene: TRBJ2-3; d_gene: NA; abundance: NA; v_gene: TRBV10-1; CDR3aa: CASSASGGVGSDTQYF; CDR3nt: TGCGCCAGCAGTGCCTCTGGCGGGGTTGGTTCAGATACGCAGTATTTT
j_gene: TRBJ2-7; d_gene: NA; abundance: once; v_gene: TRBV19; CDR3aa: CASSFRGPEGHRPYEQYF; CDR3nt: TGTGCCAGTAGCTTCCGGGGACCCGAGGGGCACCGACCCTACGAGCAGTACTTC
j_gene: TRBJ1-6; d_gene: TRBD1; abundance: NA; v_gene: TRBV2; CDR3aa: CASSGRQGSDRVNSPLHF; CDR3nt: TGTGCCAGCAGTGGAAGACAGGGAAGTGATCGCGTTAATTCACCCCTCCACTTT
j_gene: TRBJ2-1; d_gene: TRBD2; abundance: NA; v_gene: TRBV7-6; CDR3aa: CASSPTGTRRGNEQFF; CDR3nt: TGTGCCAGCAGTCCTACCGGGACTAGGAGGGGCAATGAGCAGTTCTTC
j_gene: TRBJ2-1; d_gene: TRBD2; abundance: NA; v_gene: TRBV5-4; CDR3aa: CASSSSLAGGPNEQFF; CDR3nt: TGTGCCAGCAGCTCCTCACTAGCGGGGGGGCCCAATGAGCAGTTCTTC
j_gene: TRBJ1-4; d_gene: NA; abundance: NA; v_gene: TRBV6-5; CDR3aa: CAINDLGANEKLFF; CDR3nt: TGTGCCATCAACGATCTCGGGGCTAATGAAAAACTGTTTTTT
j_gene: TRBJ2-2; d_gene: NA; abundance: few; v_gene: TRBV7-6; CDR3aa: CASSPGLHLGTGELFF; CDR3nt: TGTGCCAGCAGCCCGGGACTCCATCTAGGGACCGGGGAGCTGTTTTTT
j_gene: TRBJ1-2; d_gene: TRBD1; abundance: NA; v_gene: TRBV10-3; CDR3aa: CAISTQGDYGYTF; CDR3nt: TGTGCCATCAGCACCCAGGGGGACTATGGCTACACCTTC
j_gene: TRBJ1-5; d_gene: NA; abundance: NA; v_gene: TRBV25-1; CDR3aa: CASRSAGYSNQPQHF; CDR3nt: TGTGCCAGCAGGAGTGCTGGTTATAGCAATCAGCCCCAGCATTTT
j_gene: TRBJ1-2; d_gene: NA; abundance: NA; v_gene: TRBV19; CDR3aa: CASSIVTAAPGYTF; CDR3nt: TGTGCCAGTAGTATAGTAACTGCCGCCCCAGGCTACACCTTC
j_gene: TRBJ2-3; d_gene: NA; abundance: NA; v_gene: TRBV4-1; CDR3aa: CASSQVSGRRTDTQYF; CDR3nt: TGCGCCAGCAGCCAAGTAAGCGGCCGAAGGACAGATACGCAGTATTTT
j_gene: TRBJ2-3; d_gene: NA; abundance: NA; v_gene: TRBV5-1; CDR3aa: CASSKPGPQGITDTQYF; CDR3nt: TGCGCCAGCAGCAAACCGGGACCCCAGGGGATTACAGATACGCAGTATTTT
j_gene: TRBJ2-4; d_gene: NA; abundance: NA; v_gene: TRBV24-1; CDR3aa: CATSRGNIQYF; CDR3nt: TGTGCCACCAGCAGGGGAAACATTCAGTACTTC
j_gene: TRBJ2-1; d_gene: NA; abundance: NA; v_gene: TRBV29-1; CDR3aa: CSVEGIALSSYNEQFF; CDR3nt: TGCAGCGTTGAAGGGATAGCGCTAAGCTCCTACAATGAGCAGTTCTTC
j_gene: TRBJ2-4; d_gene: NA; abundance: NA; v_gene: TRBV2; CDR3aa: CASSEGGAFGNIQYF; CDR3nt: TGTGCCAGCAGTGAAGGCGGGGCCTTTGGGAACATTCAGTACTTC
j_gene: TRBJ1-4; d_gene: TRBD1; abundance: NA; v_gene: TRBV7-9; CDR3aa: CASSPQGLPTNEKLFF; CDR3nt: TGTGCCAGCAGCCCACAGGGGCTCCCAACTAATGAAAAACTGTTTTTT